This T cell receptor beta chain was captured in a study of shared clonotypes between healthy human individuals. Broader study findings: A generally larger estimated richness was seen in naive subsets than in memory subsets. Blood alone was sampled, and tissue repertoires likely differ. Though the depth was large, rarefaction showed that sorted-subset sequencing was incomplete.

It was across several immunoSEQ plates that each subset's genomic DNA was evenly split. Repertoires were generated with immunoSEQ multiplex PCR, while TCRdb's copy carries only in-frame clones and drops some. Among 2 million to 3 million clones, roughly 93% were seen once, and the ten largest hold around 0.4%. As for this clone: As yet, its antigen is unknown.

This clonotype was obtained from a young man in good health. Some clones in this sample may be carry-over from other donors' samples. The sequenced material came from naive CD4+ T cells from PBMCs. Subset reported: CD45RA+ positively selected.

CDR3 in DNA: TGCGCCAGCAGTGAGTCGGGGGGGCAGGAAGAGACCCAGTACTTC. Translating it yields CASSESGGQEETQYF. The chain employs TRBV10-1 and TRBJ2-5; maybe TRBD2 (7 bases). Germline V gene lookup returns CDR1 WNHNN and CDR2 SYGVQD (reference sequence). The CDR3 extends over 15 amino acids. Deletions cut 0 bases from V and 3 bases from J, with 11 bases between.